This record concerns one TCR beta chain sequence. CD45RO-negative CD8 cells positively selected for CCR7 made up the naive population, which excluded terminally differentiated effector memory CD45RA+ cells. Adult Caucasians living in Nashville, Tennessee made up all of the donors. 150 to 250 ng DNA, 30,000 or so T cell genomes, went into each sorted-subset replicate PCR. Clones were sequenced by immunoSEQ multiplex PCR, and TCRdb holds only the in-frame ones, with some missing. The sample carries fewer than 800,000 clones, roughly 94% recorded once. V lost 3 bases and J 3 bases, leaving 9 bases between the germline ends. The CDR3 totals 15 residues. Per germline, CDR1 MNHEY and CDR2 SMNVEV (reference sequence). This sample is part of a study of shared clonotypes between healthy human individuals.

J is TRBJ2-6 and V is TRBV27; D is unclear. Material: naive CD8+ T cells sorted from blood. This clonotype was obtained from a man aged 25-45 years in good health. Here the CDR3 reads CASSLGRRGANVLTF. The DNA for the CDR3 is TGTGCCAGCAGTTTGGGCAGGCGTGGGGCCAACGTCCTGACTTTC.